These 12 T cell receptor beta chains were sequenced from one sample in a study of Graves' ophthalmopathy and Graves' hyperthyroidism. Using RNA transcripts, the TCR beta CDR3 regions were amplified. The workflow started with a first-round RT-PCR run with HTBI primers and then moved on to a second-round multiplex PCR. Via MiXCR, TCRdb re-called the multiplex PCR reads, giving one row per CDR3 protein. The repertoire holds over a million distinct CDR3 sequences, with about 36% as singletons. Sequencing was done on a sample of peripheral blood or thyroid tissue (not recorded which). Receptors originate from an adult man with Graves' hyperthyroidism.

This clonotype occurred many times. V and J are TRBV7-2 and TRBJ2-5; TRBD1 agrees at 10 bases. The CDR3 spans 16 residues. The V gene's germline CDR1 is SGHTA and CDR2 FQGNSA. After removal of 5 bases from V and 0 bases from J, the junction contained 6 bases not matched to a gene. CDR3 protein: CASSAAGTGDQETQYF. CDR3 sequence (DNA): TGTGCCAGCAGCGCAGCCGGGACAGGGGACCAAGAGACCCAGTACTTC.

This clonotype was seen many times. V is TRBV2 and J is TRBJ1-6; 9 bases line up with TRBD1. V lost 6 bases and J lost 0; bases outside the gene matches: 6. The CDR3 sequence is 17 residues long. Looked up from germline, CDR1 is SNHLY and CDR2 is FYNNEI. Written as DNA, the CDR3 is TGTGCCAGCAGCGACGGACAGGGGCGCTCCTATAATTCACCCCTCCACTTT. It yields the protein CASSDGQGRSYNSPLHF.

This clonotype came up many times. The CDR3 is CSAEDRGAFF. The CDR3 nucleotides read TGCAGTGCTGAAGACAGGGGTGCTTTCTTT. This chain connects TRBV20-1 to TRBJ1-1, with TRBD1 matching 8 bases. Losses at the gene ends were 5 bases for V and 11 bases for J; bases not matched to a gene: 4. Germline V gene lookup returns CDR1 DFQATT and CDR2 SNEGSKA (reference sequence). The CDR3 totals 10 residues.

The CDR3 sequence is CASSQEPSGPEQTNTGELFF. The CDR3 DNA reads TGCGCCAGCAGCCAAGAGCCTAGCGGCCCAGAACAGACGAACACCGGGGAGCTGTTTTTT. The chain uses TRBV4-3 and TRBJ2-2, with 7 bases that match TRBD2. The CDR3 loop spans 20 amino acids. V lost 0 bases and J lost 0; bases outside the gene matches: 13. The germline gives CDR1 LGHNA, CDR2 YSLEER.

The chain couples TRBV5-1 to TRBJ2-5; 9 nucleotides match TRBD2. The CDR3 totals 18 residues. Germline CDR1 and CDR2: SGHRS and YFSETQ. V shed 0 bases and J 1 base; nucleotides not matched to a gene: 10. The CDR3 reads CASSLVLAGQGGQETQYF. CDR3 DNA sequence: TGCGCCAGCAGCTTGGTACTAGCGGGCCAAGGGGGCCAAGAGACCCAGTACTTC.

This clonotype has at least ten counts. The chain has TRBV12-3 or TRBV12-4 and TRBJ2-7; D perhaps matches TRBD2 (7 bases). This CDR3 spans 13 amino acids. Trimming cost V 10 bases and J 3 bases, with 16 bases left between them. The CDR3 spells CATRGGDSYEQYF. The CDR3 nucleotides are TGTGCCACCCGAGGGGGGGATAGCTACGAGCAGTACTTC.

The chain combines TRBV11-2 with TRBJ1-4, with 8 bases identical to TRBD1. The ends lost 6 bases at V and 7 bases at J; junction bases unmatched: 4. Germline assignment: CDR1 SGHAT and CDR2 FQNNGV. This CDR3 has 13 residues. For the CDR3, the DNA is TGTGCCAGCAGACAGGGGGTTGGTGAAAAACTGTTTTTT. Translated, it gives CASRQGVGEKLFF.

This clonotype occurred a few times. The CDR3 bases are TGTGCCAGCAGCTTAGGAGGACCCGGGACAGCCGAAAAACTGTTTTTT. Protein sequence: CASSLGGPGTAEKLFF. The chain couples TRBV7-2 to TRBJ1-4; 7 bases match TRBD1. Trimming took 1 base from V and 8 from J; bases not matched to a gene: 10. The CDR3 consists of 16 residues. Germline CDR1 reads SGHTA; CDR2 reads FQGNSA.

This clonotype was detected ten times or more. The genes are TRBV11-2 and TRBJ2-7, with TRBD1 matching 8 bases. The CDR3 runs 15 residues. V shed 1 base and J 6 bases; nucleotides not matched to a gene: 8. Germline-derived CDR1 and CDR2 are SGHAT and FQNNGV. CDR3 region: CASSLATGVPLEQYF. In nucleotides, the CDR3 is TGTGCCAGCAGCTTAGCGACAGGGGTCCCCCTCGAGCAGTACTTC.

This clonotype has just a few counts. This sequence joins TRBV25-1 and TRBJ2-1, with D uncertain. CDR1 MGHDK and CDR2 SYGVNS come from the germline V gene. V lost 2 bases to trimming and J lost 4 bases, with 3 bases between them. This CDR3 contains 12 residues. CDR3 region: CASSEGYNEQFF. As DNA, the CDR3 is TGTGCCAGCAGTGAAGGTTACAATGAGCAGTTCTTC.

On this clonotype: A much larger clone lies one base from this, so it may be a read error. This chain connects TRBV9 to TRBJ2-7; D gene ambiguous. From germline, CDR1 is SGDLS and CDR2 YYNGEE. The CDR3 runs to 15 residues. V gave up 4 bases and J gave up 4 bases, with 18 bases separating them. The CDR3 DNA follows: TGTGCCAGCAGCCCACTGGTAGGTCCTCCGTACGAGCAGTACTTC. Amino acids: CASSPLVGPPYEQYF.

This clonotype was counted many times. The chain uses TRBV9 and TRBJ1-1; TRBD1 agrees at 7 bases. This CDR3 contains 15 residues. Unmatched junction bases numbered 11, after V lost 4 bases and J lost 5 bases. Germline V gene sequence: CDR1 SGDLS, CDR2 YYNGEE. CDR3 residues: CASSPSQQGKTEAFF. Written as DNA, the CDR3 is TGTGCCAGCAGCCCCAGCCAACAGGGGAAGACTGAAGCTTTCTTT.